This entry describes one T cell receptor beta chain. The antigen is undetermined. The assay was immunoSEQ multiplex PCR, and TCRdb's table has in-frame clones only and misses some. The sample records 45,000 to 60,000 clones, roughly nine tenths being singletons. Time point given: week 11, during vaccination. Alongside topical imiquimod, each dose of vaccine comprised 300 ug of mutant IDH1 20-mer peptide. This CDR3 contains 15 residues. The germline V gene encodes CDR1 MDHEN and CDR2 SYDVKM. The V end lost 3 bases, the J end lost 2 bases, and 12 bases lay between the germline ends. This sample was included in a study of a mutant IDH1 vaccine in newly diagnosed glioma. Study overall: Patients' prior therapy spanned radiotherapy, temozolomide, or both; most underwent both.

The receptor was derived from a man aged 50 to 60 with glioma. The chain employs TRBV28 and TRBJ2-3; D may correspond to TRBD1 or TRBD2 (5 bases each). Sample: PBMCs, taken from a glioma patient whose treatment included an IDH1 peptide vaccine. This chain's CDR3 is CASSLGDRATDTQYF. The CDR3 DNA sequence: TGTGCCAGCAGTTTGGGGGATAGGGCCACAGATACGCAGTATTTT.